The rows below give T cell receptor beta chains drawn from one sample of a study of low-dose radiotherapy and immunotherapy resistance in tumors. In TCRdb, the reads were re-called with MiXCR into one record per CDR3 protein. This sample has tens of thousands of distinct CDR3 sequences, with more than 20% found just once. The input for sequencing was PBMCs, taken after low-dose radiotherapy plus immunotherapy. Every receptor here comes from a female donor with ovarian cancer. CDR3s include the opening cysteine and the closing phenylalanine or tryptophan. D genes are given only for firm matches. Rows may omit the clone size; those that give it use once, few, many or a size class.

clone_size j_call d_call v_call cdr3_nt cdr3_aa
many TRBJ2-3 TRBD1 TRBV27 TGTGCCAGCAGTTCTCGGGACAGGGTAAGAATGGAGAACACAGATACGCAGTATTTT CASSSRDRVRMENTDTQYF
many TRBJ2-6 . TRBV24-1 TGTGCCACCAGTGATTCACGTATCTCTGGGGCCAACGTCCTGACTTTC CATSDSRISGANVLTF
many TRBJ2-1 TRBD2 TRBV19 TGTGCCAGTAGTAGAGAGGCTAGCGGGAGCCCTGAGCAGTTCTTC CASSREASGSPEQFF
many TRBJ2-3 TRBD2 TRBV6-6 TGTGCCAGTTCGTCTAGGAGCGGGAGGGCCGTTCCAGATACGCAGTATTTT CASSSRSGRAVPDTQYF
many TRBJ2-1 TRBD1 TRBV4-2 TGTGCCAGCAGCCACACCGCGCGGGGACAGGGGGGGTCCTCAACTGAGCAGTTCTTC CASSHTARGQGGSSTEQFF
. TRBJ2-2 . TRBV2 TGTGCCAGCAGTGATACCCTAACGGCCGGGGAGCTGTTTTTT CASSDTLTAGELFF
many TRBJ2-5 TRBD2 TRBV10-3 TGTGCCATCAGCTCTGGGACTAGCGGGGGGGCGTCCCAAGAGACCCAGTACTTC CAISSGTSGGASQETQYF
many TRBJ1-5 . TRBV12-3/TRBV12-4 TGTGCCAGCAGTAGGCAAAGTATTAGCAATCAGCCCCAGCATTTT CASSRQSISNQPQHF
. TRBJ2-7 TRBD2 TRBV2 TGTGCCAGCAGTGTACTAGCGGGCTACGAGCAGTACTTC CASSVLAGYEQYF
many TRBJ1-5 . TRBV28 TGTGCCAGCAGTTTAGGAGGGCCCGGCGCCTATAGCAATCAGCCCCAGCATTTT CASSLGGPGAYSNQPQHF
many TRBJ1-6 . TRBV6-5 TGTGCCAGCAGTTACTCGGCCAGCTCTTCACCCCTCCACTTT CASSYSASSSPLHF
. TRBJ2-1 . TRBV14 TGTGCCAGCAGCCAAGGCCCTGGGGGATTCTCCTACAATGAGCAGTTCTTC CASSQGPGGFSYNEQFF
few TRBJ2-2 TRBD1 TRBV30 TGTGCCTGGAGCGGGGACAGGGTGGACACCGGGGAGCTGTTTTTT CAWSGDRVDTGELFF
. TRBJ1-5 TRBD1 TRBV19 TGTGCCAGTAGTAGACAGGGGGCGAGCAATCAGCCCCAGCATTTT CASSRQGASNQPQHF
many TRBJ2-1 . TRBV14 TGTGCCAGCAGCCTCCTTCCGTGGGGGCAGTTCTTC CASSLLPWGQFF
many TRBJ2-2 . TRBV6-2/TRBV6-3 TGTGCCAGCAGTTACTCGTACTTATACGGTCGGCCGACCGGGGAGCTGTTTTTT CASSYSYLYGRPTGELFF
many TRBJ2-5 TRBD2 TRBV30 TGTGCCTGGAGTGTTGTGGGAGGGTACCAAGAGACCCAGTACTTC CAWSVVGGYQETQYF
many TRBJ2-7 . TRBV29-1 TGCAGCGTTGCTAGGGGCAGAAGTGGCGAGCAGTACTTC CSVARGRSGEQYF
many TRBJ2-3 . TRBV24-1 TGTGCCACCAGTGATCTCCTAGGCACAGATACGCAGTATTTT CATSDLLGTDTQYF
many TRBJ1-1 . TRBV18 TGTGCCAGCTCACAGGGACAGAACACTGAAGCTTTCTTT CASSQGQNTEAFF
many TRBJ2-7 TRBD1 TRBV20-1 TGCAGTGCTAGAGTTACACAGGGGCTCCACGAGCAGTACTTC CSARVTQGLHEQYF
few TRBJ1-1 . TRBV30 TGTGCCTGGGGCGTGGGCTACACTGAAGCTTTCTTT CAWGVGYTEAFF